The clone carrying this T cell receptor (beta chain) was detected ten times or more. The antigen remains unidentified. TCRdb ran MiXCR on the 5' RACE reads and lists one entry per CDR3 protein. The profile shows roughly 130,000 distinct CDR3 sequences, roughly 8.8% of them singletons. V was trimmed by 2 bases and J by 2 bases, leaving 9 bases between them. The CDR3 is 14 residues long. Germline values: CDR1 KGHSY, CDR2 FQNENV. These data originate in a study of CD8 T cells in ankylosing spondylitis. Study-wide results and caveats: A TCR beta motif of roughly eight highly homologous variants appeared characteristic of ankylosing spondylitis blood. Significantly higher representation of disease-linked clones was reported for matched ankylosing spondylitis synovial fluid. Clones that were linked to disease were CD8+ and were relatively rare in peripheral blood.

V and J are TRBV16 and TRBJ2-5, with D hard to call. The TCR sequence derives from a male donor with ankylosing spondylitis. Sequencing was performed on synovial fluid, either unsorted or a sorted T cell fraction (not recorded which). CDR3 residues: CASSQRYKQETQYF. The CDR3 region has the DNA TGTGCCAGCAGCCAAAGGTACAAACAAGAGACCCAGTACTTC.